This record concerns one TCR beta chain sequence. Participant reports of clinical history set cohort assignment. Trimming at V came to 5 bases and at J to 10 bases, leaving 0 bases not matched to a gene. The CDR3 is made up of 11 amino acids. CDR1 ENHRY and CDR2 SYGVKD come from the germline V gene. Here immunoSEQ multiplex PCR was the method, and the copy in TCRdb shows in-frame clones only, minus some. This sample yields 350,000 to 400,000 clones, of which 70% to 90% are seen a single time; less than 2.5% belongs to the top ten. The data are from a study of blood T cell repertoires in COVID-19. Study as a whole: Donors in Cohort 3 who had recovered were those with two negative PCRs, healthcare professional clearance, or resolution of their symptoms. COVID-19 samples from acute and convalescent phases originated in the United States, Italy and Spain. T cells, B-cell-depleted T cells, or PBMCs provided the cDNA or gDNA that served as material.

This chain links TRBV10-3 with TRBJ2-1; 9 bases fit TRBD2. The specimen was PBMCs or T cells enriched from blood (not recorded which). The clonotype comes from a man aged 40-49 years in a cohort exposed to, infected with or recovered from COVID-19 (not recorded which). The CDR3 nucleotides read TGTGCCATCAGTCTAGCGGGAGAGCAGTTCTTC. Translation: CAISLAGEQFF.